The table lists the clone carrying this TCR beta chain with a few counts. Its antigen is not known. The data derive from a study of tumor-infiltrating lymphocytes in primary liver carcinoma. Study-wide background: The study reported T1-T3 N0M0 tumors spanning 4.2 to 10 cm. Study observations and caveats: Blood fell significantly below tumors in its top-250-clone fraction (p = 0.039). In the absence of sorting, bulk samples left CD4+ and CD8+ repertoires uncompared. In tumor-adjacent and tumor-blood pairs, overlap was lower than in tumor region pairs.

Total RNA (approximately 0.5 ug) served as template for TCR beta cDNA synthesis primed by a constant-region primer. Each TCR beta library was derived from three nested multiplex PCR rounds that employed slightly modified ARM-PCR. TCRdb processed the multiplex PCR reads anew with MiXCR; each CDR3 protein has one entry. The data hold fewer than 350,000 distinct CDR3 sequences, with 65% observed a single time. In addition to blood RNA drawn from unsorted whole blood, germline DNA was extracted. The TCR comes from a man between 35 and 55 years old with primary liver carcinoma and hepatitis B virus infection. The sequenced material came from peripheral blood.

The CDR3 DNA is TGTGCCAGTAGTAATTGGGACTATGGCTACACCTTC. It codes for CASSNWDYGYTF. V and J are TRBV19 and TRBJ1-2, with D unresolved. V lost 4 bases and J 3 bases, leaving 6 bases between the germline ends. Germline loops: CDR1 LNHDA, CDR2 SQIVND (reference sequence). This CDR3 is built from 12 residues. The variable domain in full, completed from reference TRBV19 and TRBJ1-2, reads DGGITQSPKYLFRKEGQNVTLSCEQNLNHDAMYWYRQDPGQGLRLIYYSQIVNDFQKGDIAEGYSVSREKKESFPLTVTSAQKNPTAFYLCASSNWDYGYTFGSGTRLTVV.